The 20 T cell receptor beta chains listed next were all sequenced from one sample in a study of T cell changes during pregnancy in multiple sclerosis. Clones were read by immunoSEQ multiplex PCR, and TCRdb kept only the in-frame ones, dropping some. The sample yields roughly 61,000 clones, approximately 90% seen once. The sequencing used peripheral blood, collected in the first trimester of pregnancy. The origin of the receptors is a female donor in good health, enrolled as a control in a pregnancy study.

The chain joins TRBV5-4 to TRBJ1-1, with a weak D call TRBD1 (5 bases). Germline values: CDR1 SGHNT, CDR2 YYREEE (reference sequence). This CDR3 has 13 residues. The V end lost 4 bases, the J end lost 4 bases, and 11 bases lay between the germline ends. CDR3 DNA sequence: TGTGCCAGCAGCGGTGGCGGGGCCACTGAAGCTTTCTTT. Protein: CASSGGGATEAFF.

CDR3 bases: TGTGCCAGCAGCCACGGGAGCTCACCAGGAGAGCTGTTTTTT. It encodes CASSHGSSPGELFF. This rearrangement joins TRBV9 to TRBJ2-2; perhaps TRBD2 as D (6 bases). From germline, CDR1 is SGDLS and CDR2 YYNGEE. The CDR3 spans 14 residues. The ends were cut back, 4 bases at V and 11 bases at J, with 18 bases in the middle.

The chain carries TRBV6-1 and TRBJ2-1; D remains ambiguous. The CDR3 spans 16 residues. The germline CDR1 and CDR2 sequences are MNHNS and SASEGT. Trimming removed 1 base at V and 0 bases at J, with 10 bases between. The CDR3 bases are TGTGCCAGCAGTGAAGATGAACTCTCCTCCTACAATGAGCAGTTCTTC. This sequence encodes CASSEDELSSYNEQFF.

This chain's CDR3 is CASSGDRLSGANVLTF. The CDR3 DNA reads TGTGCCAGCAGCGGGGACAGACTCTCTGGGGCCAACGTCCTGACTTTC. This chain connects TRBV7-3 to TRBJ2-6; 7 nucleotides line up with TRBD1. V dropped 5 bases and J dropped 0; count of bases not matched to a gene: 4. The CDR3 loop spans 16 amino acids. Per germline, CDR1 SGHTA and CDR2 FQGTGA.

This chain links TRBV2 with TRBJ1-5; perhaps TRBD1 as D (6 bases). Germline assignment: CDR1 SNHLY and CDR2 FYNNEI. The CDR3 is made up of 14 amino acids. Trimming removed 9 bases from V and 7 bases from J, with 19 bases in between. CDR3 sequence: CASEMDSPGQPQHF. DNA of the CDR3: TGTGCCAGTGAAATGGACAGTCCGGGGCAGCCCCAGCATTTT. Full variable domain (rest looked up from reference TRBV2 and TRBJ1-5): EPEVTQTPSHQVTQMGQEVILRCVPISNHLYFYWYRQILGQKVEFLVSFYNNEISEKSEIFDDQFSVERPDGSNFTLKIRSTKLEDSAMYFCASEMDSPGQPQHFGDGTRLSIL.

The CDR3, as DNA: TGTGCCAGCAGCTTAGTAGGGACAGGATCCAATCAGCCCCAGCATTTT. Protein sequence: CASSLVGTGSNQPQHF. The chain recombines TRBV7-2 with TRBJ1-5, with 8 nucleotides matching TRBD1. The CDR3 runs 16 residues. Germline trimming cut 1 base from V and 3 bases from J; bases unmatched to any gene: 5. Germline V lookup: CDR1 SGHTA, CDR2 FQGNSA. The full variable domain, its missing parts supplied by reference TRBV7-2 and TRBJ1-5, is GAGVSQSPSNKVTEKGKDVELRCDPISGHTALYWYRQSLGQGLEFLIYFQGNSAPDKSGLPSDRFSAERTGGSVSTLTIQRTQQEDSAVYLCASSLVGTGSNQPQHFGDGTRLSIL.

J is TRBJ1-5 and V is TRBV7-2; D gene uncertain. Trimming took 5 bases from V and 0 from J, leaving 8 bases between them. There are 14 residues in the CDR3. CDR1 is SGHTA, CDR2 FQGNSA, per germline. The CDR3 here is CASSPVVSNQPQHF. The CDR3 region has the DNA TGTGCCAGCAGCCCCGTTGTTAGCAATCAGCCCCAGCATTTT.

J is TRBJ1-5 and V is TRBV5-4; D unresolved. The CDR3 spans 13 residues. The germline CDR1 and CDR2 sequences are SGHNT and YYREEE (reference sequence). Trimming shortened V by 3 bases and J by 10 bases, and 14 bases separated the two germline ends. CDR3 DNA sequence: TGTGCCAGCAGCTACGGTCAAGACTCACCCCAGCATTTT. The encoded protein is CASSYGQDSPQHF.

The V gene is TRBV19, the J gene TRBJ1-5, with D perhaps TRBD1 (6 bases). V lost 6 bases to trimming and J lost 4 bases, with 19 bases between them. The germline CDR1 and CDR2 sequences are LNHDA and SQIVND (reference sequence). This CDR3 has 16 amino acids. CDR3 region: CASSIHRAGENQPQHF. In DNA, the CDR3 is TGTGCCAGTAGCATCCATCGGGCAGGGGAAAATCAGCCCCAGCATTTT.

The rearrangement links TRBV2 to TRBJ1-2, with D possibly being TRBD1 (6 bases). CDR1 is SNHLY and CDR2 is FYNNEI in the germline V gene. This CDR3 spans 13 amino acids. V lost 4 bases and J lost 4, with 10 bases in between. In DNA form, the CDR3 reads TGTGCCAGCAGTGGCCAGGGGTTCTATGGCTACACCTTC. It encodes CASSGQGFYGYTF.

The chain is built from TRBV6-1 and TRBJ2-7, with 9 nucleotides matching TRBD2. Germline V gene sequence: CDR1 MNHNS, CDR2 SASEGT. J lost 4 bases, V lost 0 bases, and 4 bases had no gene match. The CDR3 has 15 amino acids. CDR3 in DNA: TGTGCCAGCAGTGAAGCTGCGGGGGGGCCGTACGAGCAGTACTTC. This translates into CASSEAAGGPYEQYF.

The CDR3 here is CAWSEDGHSNQPQHF. CDR3 coding DNA: TGTGCCTGGAGTGAGGACGGACATAGCAATCAGCCCCAGCATTTT. The chain couples TRBV30 to TRBJ1-5; possibly TRBD1 for D (5 bases). The CDR3 has 15 amino acids. The V gene's germline CDR1 is GTSNPN and CDR2 SVGIG (reference sequence). V was pared by 1 base and J by 0 bases, with 10 bases between. The full variable domain, with the rest looked up from reference TRBV30 and TRBJ1-5, is SQTIHQWPATLVQPVGSPLSLECTVEGTSNPNLYWYRQAAGRGLQLLFYSVGIGQISSEVPQNLSASRPQDRQFILSSKKLLLSDSGFYLCAWSEDGHSNQPQHFGDGTRLSIL.

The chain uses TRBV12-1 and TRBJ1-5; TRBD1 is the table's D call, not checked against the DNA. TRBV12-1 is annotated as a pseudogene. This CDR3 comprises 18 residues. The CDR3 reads CASSRFTGGRESNQPQHF. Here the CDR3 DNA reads TGTGCCAGCAGCAGATTTACAGGGGGCAGAGAGAGCAATCAGCCCCAGCATTTT.

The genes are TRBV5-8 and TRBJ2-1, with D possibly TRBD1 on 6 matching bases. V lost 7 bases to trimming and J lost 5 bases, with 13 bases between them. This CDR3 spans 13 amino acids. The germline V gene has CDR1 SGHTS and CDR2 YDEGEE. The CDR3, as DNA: TGTGCCAGCGGGGGCCCCTATAACAATGAGCAGTTCTTC. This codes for CASGGPYNNEQFF.

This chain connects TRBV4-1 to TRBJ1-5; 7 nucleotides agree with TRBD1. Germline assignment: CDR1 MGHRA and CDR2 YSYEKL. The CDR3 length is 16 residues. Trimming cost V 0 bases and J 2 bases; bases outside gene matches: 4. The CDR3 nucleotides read TGCGCCAGCAGCCAAGATTCCACAGGGGGCAATCAGCCCCAGCATTTT. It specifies CASSQDSTGGNQPQHF.

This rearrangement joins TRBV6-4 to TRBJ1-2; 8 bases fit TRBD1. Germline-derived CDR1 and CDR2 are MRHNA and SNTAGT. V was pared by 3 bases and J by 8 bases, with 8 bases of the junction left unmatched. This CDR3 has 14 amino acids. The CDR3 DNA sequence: TGTGCCAGCAGTGATACGGACAGGGTGAGCGGCTACACCTTC. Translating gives CASSDTDRVSGYTF.

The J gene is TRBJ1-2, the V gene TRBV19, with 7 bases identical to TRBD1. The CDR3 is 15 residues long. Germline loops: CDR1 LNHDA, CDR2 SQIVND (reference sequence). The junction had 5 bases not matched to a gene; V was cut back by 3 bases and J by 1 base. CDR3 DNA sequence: TGTGCCAGTAGTATGACGACAGGGCTTAACTATGGCTACACCTTC. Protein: CASSMTTGLNYGYTF.

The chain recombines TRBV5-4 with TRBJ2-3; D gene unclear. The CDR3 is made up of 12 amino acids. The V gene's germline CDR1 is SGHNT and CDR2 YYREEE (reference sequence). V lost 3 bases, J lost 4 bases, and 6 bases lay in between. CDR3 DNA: TGTGCCAGCAGCTCTTCGGCAGATACGCAGTATTTT. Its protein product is CASSSSADTQYF.

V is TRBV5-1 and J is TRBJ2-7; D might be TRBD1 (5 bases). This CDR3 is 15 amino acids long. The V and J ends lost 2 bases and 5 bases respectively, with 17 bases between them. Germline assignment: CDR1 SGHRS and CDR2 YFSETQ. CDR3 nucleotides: TGCGCCAGCAGCTTCACCCAGGGATACAGAGACGAGCAGTACTTC. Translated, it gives CASSFTQGYRDEQYF.

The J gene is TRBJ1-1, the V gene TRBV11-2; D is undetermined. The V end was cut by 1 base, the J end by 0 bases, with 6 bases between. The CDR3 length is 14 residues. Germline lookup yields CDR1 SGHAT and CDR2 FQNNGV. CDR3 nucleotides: TGTGCCAGCAGCTTAGGCGTCTTGAACACTGAAGCTTTCTTT. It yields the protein CASSLGVLNTEAFF. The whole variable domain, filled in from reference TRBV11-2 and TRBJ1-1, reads EAGVAQSPRYKIIEKRQSVAFWCNPISGHATLYWYQQILGQGPKLLIQFQNNGVVDDSQLPKDRFSAERLKGVDSTLKIQPAKLEDSAVYLCASSLGVLNTEAFFGQGTRLTVV.